These 26 T cell receptor beta chains share one sample of origin, sequenced in a study of CD4 T cells in relation to SARS-CoV-2 and coronaviruses (dated by TCRdb to about 2021). No antigens are known for them. Preparation of the library involved the immunoSEQ multiplex PCR assay. TCRdb mirrors the immuneACCESS table, restricted to in-frame sequences. Some clones are absent from its copies; in checked studies, under half trace to an unresolved V gene, and the reason for the others is unknown. This sample lists 20,000 to 25,000 clones; 78% were detected once. The ten largest clonotypes hold around 14% of the sample. CD4+ T cells from unexposed donors were collected before the COVID-19 pandemic (2011-2018). The EasySep CD4+ T cell isolation kit was used to isolate CD4+ T cells once the cultures had run for approximately ten days. The sequenced sample consisted of CD4+ T cells from PBMCs, cultured in vitro. Receptors originate from a human donor in good health.

This clone was seen a handful of times. The V gene is TRBV2, the J gene TRBJ1-1; D not certain. This CDR3 spans 15 amino acids. The germline gives CDR1 SNHLY, CDR2 FYNNEI. Trimming took 6 bases from V and 2 from J, leaving 16 bases between them. The DNA for the CDR3 is TGTGCCAGCAGCCGGGATCGCCCACGTAACACTGAAGCTTTCTTT. This codes for CASSRDRPRNTEAFF. The full variable domain, in which reference TRBV2 and TRBJ1-1 provide the parts outside the CDR3, is EPEVTQTPSHQVTQMGQEVILRCVPISNHLYFYWYRQILGQKVEFLVSFYNNEISEKSEIFDDQFSVERPDGSNFTLKIRSTKLEDSAMYFCASSRDRPRNTEAFFGQGTRLTVV.

The rearrangement joins TRBV19 to TRBJ2-7; maybe TRBD2 (6 bases). The germline V gene encodes CDR1 LNHDA and CDR2 SQIVND (reference sequence). The CDR3 runs 16 residues. Trimming took 5 bases from V and 1 from J, leaving 18 bases between them. CDR3 nucleotide sequence: TGTGCCAGTAGTCATCCTAGCAGGCGGGGATCCTACGAGCAGTACTTC. This codes for CASSHPSRRGSYEQYF. The variable domain in full, with the rest retrieved from reference TRBV19 and TRBJ2-7, is DGGITQSPKYLFRKEGQNVTLSCEQNLNHDAMYWYRQDPGQGLRLIYYSQIVNDFQKGDIAEGYSVSREKKESFPLTVTSAQKNPTAFYLCASSHPSRRGSYEQYFGPGTRLTVT.

V usage is TRBV18 and J usage is TRBJ1-2; weak D call: TRBD1 (6 bases). V lost 6 bases, J lost 4 bases, and 18 bases lay in between. This CDR3 has 15 residues. In germline, CDR1 is KGHSH, CDR2 LQKENI. This CDR3 is CASSRGAGDRYGYTF. In nucleotides, the CDR3 is TGTGCCAGCTCCCGGGGGGCGGGAGACCGCTATGGCTACACCTTC.

V and J are TRBV7-8 and TRBJ1-3, with D unresolved. The V end lost 1 base, the J end lost 0 bases, and 10 bases lay between the germline ends. The CDR3 sequence is 16 residues long. Germline assignment: CDR1 SGHVS and CDR2 FQNEAQ. The CDR3 protein is CASSLDNGASGNTIYF. CDR3 DNA sequence: TGTGCCAGCAGCTTAGACAACGGCGCCTCTGGAAACACCATATATTTT.

The chain combines TRBV10-1 with TRBJ2-1; D is unclear. From germline, CDR1 is WNHNN and CDR2 SYGVQD (reference sequence). The germline V and J ends were trimmed by 3 bases and 2 bases, with 8 bases remaining between them. This CDR3 contains 14 residues. The DNA of the CDR3 is TGCGCCAGCAGTGATACGGATCCCTACAATGAGCAGTTCTTC. The encoded protein is CASSDTDPYNEQFF.

The chain recombines TRBV5-4 with TRBJ1-1; D gene uncertain. The V and J ends lost 4 bases and 5 bases respectively, with 18 bases between them. CDR3 length: 15 residues. The V gene's germline CDR1 is SGHNT and CDR2 YYREEE (reference sequence). CDR3: CASSRDTAVGTEAFF. CDR3 nucleotides: TGTGCCAGCAGCCGTGATACAGCGGTCGGGACTGAAGCTTTCTTT.

In this sample, this clone turned up a few times. This sequence joins TRBV30 and TRBJ1-6, with 10 nucleotides matching TRBD1. After removal of 5 bases from V and 9 bases from J, the junction contained 10 bases not matched to a gene. Germline assignment: CDR1 GTSNPN and CDR2 SVGIG (reference sequence). CDR3 length: 15 residues. CDR3 sequence reads: CAWGGGQGSSSPLHF. DNA for the CDR3: TGTGCCTGGGGAGGGGGACAGGGGTCGAGTTCACCCCTCCACTTT.

The chain links TRBV7-9 to TRBJ1-2; 8 positions agree with TRBD1. V was clipped by 5 bases and J by 0 bases; unmatched bases: 11. CDR3 length equals 17 residues. CDR1 and CDR2 (germline): SEHNR, FQNEAQ (reference sequence). CDR3 DNA sequence: TGTGCCAGCAGCCACAGACAGGGGCGAGGGGCTAACTATGGCTACACCTTC. Protein: CASSHRQGRGANYGYTF.

The CDR3 loop is CASRRGDTEAFF. For the CDR3, the DNA is TGTGCCAGCAGGCGAGGGGACACTGAAGCTTTCTTT. The chain combines TRBV6-6 with TRBJ1-1; D is possibly TRBD1 (5 bases). CDR3 size: 12 residues. CDR1 is MNHNY and CDR2 is SVGAGI in the germline V gene (reference sequence). V lost 6 bases and J 3 bases, leaving 8 bases between the germline ends.

The rearrangement joins TRBV12-3 or TRBV12-4 to TRBJ1-5, with unresolved D. This CDR3 has 13 residues. With 3 bases removed from V and 3 bases from J, the gap between germline ends came to 6 bases. The CDR3: CASSLLPNQPQHF. CDR3 DNA: TGTGCCAGCAGTTTGCTCCCCAATCAGCCCCAGCATTTT.

This clone came up once. The chain is built from TRBV6-6 and TRBJ2-2, with a weak D call TRBD1 (6 bases). The CDR3 length is 14 residues. V shed 6 bases and J shed 3 bases, with 11 bases lying between them. Germline CDR1 reads MNHNY; CDR2 reads SVGAGI (reference sequence). CDR3 sequence (DNA): TGTGCCAGCAGCACCGGGACACACACCGGGGAGCTGTTTTTT. Translating it yields CASSTGTHTGELFF.

The chain recombines TRBV19 with TRBJ2-1; 8 bases match TRBD2. The CDR3 sequence is 14 residues long. The junction had 9 bases not matched to a gene; V was cut back by 5 bases and J by 9 bases. Germline assignment: CDR1 LNHDA and CDR2 SQIVND (reference sequence). CDR3: CASSRAGVPPEQFF. Written as DNA, the CDR3 is TGTGCCAGTAGTCGAGCGGGAGTGCCTCCTGAGCAGTTCTTC. Filled out from reference TRBV19 and TRBJ2-1, the complete variable domain reads DGGITQSPKYLFRKEGQNVTLSCEQNLNHDAMYWYRQDPGQGLRLIYYSQIVNDFQKGDIAEGYSVSREKKESFPLTVTSAQKNPTAFYLCASSRAGVPPEQFFGPGTRLTVL.

The chain links TRBV6-4 to TRBJ2-1, with D tentatively TRBD2 (6 bases). With 4 bases removed from V and 6 bases from J, the gap between germline ends came to 13 bases. The CDR3 length is 14 residues. Germline V lookup: CDR1 MRHNA, CDR2 SNTAGT. The CDR3 loop reads CASSGTGLPNEQFF. CDR3 in DNA: TGTGCCAGCAGTGGAACCGGACTACCCAATGAGCAGTTCTTC.

This clone turned up a few times. This chain connects TRBV5-4 to TRBJ1-3; 8 bases fit TRBD1. Germline V gene sequence: CDR1 SGHNT, CDR2 YYREEE (reference sequence). The CDR3 covers 16 residues. V dropped 6 bases and J dropped 1; count of bases not matched to a gene: 9. CDR3 in amino acids: CASTRSRDRSGNTIYF. The CDR3, as DNA: TGTGCCAGCACCCGGTCCCGGGACAGGTCTGGAAACACCATATATTTT.

The chain combines TRBV15 with TRBJ2-5; a weak D match, TRBD1 (5 bases). This CDR3 contains 17 residues. CDR1 and CDR2 from the germline V gene are LNHNV and YYDKDF (reference sequence). V lost 2 bases to trimming and J lost 7 bases, with 23 bases between them. As DNA, the CDR3 is TGTGCCACCAGCAGACCCGACAGTCTGGCGGTCCGGCGGACCCAGTACTTC. Translated, it gives CATSRPDSLAVRRTQYF. Complete variable domain (other parts from reference TRBV15 and TRBJ2-5): DAMVIQNPRYQVTQFGKPVTLSCSQTLNHNVMYWYQQKSSQAPKLLFHYYDKDFNNEADTPDNFQSRRPNTSFCFLDIRSPGLGDTAMYLCATSRPDSLAVRRTQYFGPGTRLLVL.

CDR3 DNA: TGCGCCAGCAGCCAAGGGACAGGGGGAGATGGCTACACCTTC. Residues: CASSQGTGGDGYTF. The chain carries TRBV4-1 and TRBJ1-2; 10 nucleotides line up with TRBD1. With V trimmed by 1 base and J by 6 bases, 2 bases remained unmatched. Germline CDR1 is MGHRA and CDR2 is YSYEKL. CDR3 length equals 14 residues.

The chain links TRBV7-9 to TRBJ2-2; a weak D match, TRBD2 (5 bases). The CDR3 covers 14 residues. Germline lookup yields CDR1 SEHNR and CDR2 FQNEAQ (reference sequence). The V gene lost 8 bases and the J gene lost 1 base, with 11 bases spanning the gap. Here the CDR3 reads CASHRTLNTGELFF. CDR3 coding DNA: TGTGCCAGCCACCGGACTCTGAACACCGGGGAGCTGTTTTTT. The variable domain in full, completed from reference TRBV7-9 and TRBJ2-2, reads DTGVSQNPRHKITKRGQNVTFRCDPISEHNRLYWYRQTLGQGPEFLTYFQNEAQLEKSRLLSDRFSAERPKGSFSTLEIQRTEQGDSAMYLCASHRTLNTGELFFGEGSRLTVL.

V gene TRBV5-1 combines with J gene TRBJ1-5; no definite D call. This CDR3 contains 15 residues. Germline V lookup: CDR1 SGHRS, CDR2 YFSETQ. The V end lost 1 base, the J end lost 5 bases, and 13 bases lay between the germline ends. CDR3 nucleotides: TGCGCCAGCAGCTTGAGCCCCTTGGAGGATCAGCCCCAGCATTTT. Amino acids: CASSLSPLEDQPQHF. Complete variable domain (other parts from reference TRBV5-1 and TRBJ1-5): KAGVTQTPRYLIKTRGQQVTLSCSPISGHRSVSWYQQTPGQGLQFLFEYFSETQRNKGNFPGRFSGRQFSNSRSEMNVSTLELGDSALYLCASSLSPLEDQPQHFGDGTRLSIL.

The chain carries TRBV5-1 and TRBJ2-7; 9 bases line up with TRBD2. The CDR3 contains 15 residues. CDR1 is SGHRS, CDR2 YFSETQ, per germline. V dropped 0 bases and J dropped 3; count of bases not matched to a gene: 4. CDR3 amino acids: CASSLDVTSGYEQYF. CDR3 bases: TGCGCCAGCAGCTTGGATGTGACTAGCGGCTACGAGCAGTACTTC.

The CDR3 DNA is TGTGCCACCAGTGGGCGGGAGCCCGGGGGAGAGCAGTACTTC. Protein product: CATSGREPGGEQYF. The chain recombines TRBV24-1 with TRBJ2-7; 7 nucleotides line up with TRBD2. This CDR3 is 14 amino acids long. V lost 5 bases and J lost 7; bases outside the gene matches: 10. The germline CDR1 and CDR2 sequences are KGHDR and SFDVKD.

This chain uses TRBV3-1 (or the pseudogene TRBV3-2) with TRBJ2-3; 7 nucleotides agree with TRBD1. J gave up 6 bases and V 2 bases, and 8 bases lay outside the gene matches. Germline CDR1 and CDR2: LGHDT and YNNKEL (reference sequence). This CDR3 has 15 amino acids. The CDR3 sequence: CASSQNLLQGDTQYF. The CDR3 DNA follows: TGTGCCAGCAGCCAAAACCTCCTACAGGGGGATACGCAGTATTTT.

This clone was detected only once. The rearrangement uses TRBV5-5 and TRBJ2-5; 9 positions agree with TRBD2. The CDR3 spans 14 residues. The trim removed 5 bases at V and 3 bases at J, leaving 5 bases unmatched. In germline, CDR1 is SGHKS, CDR2 YYEKEE (reference sequence). The CDR3 sequence: CASSYRLAEETQYF. CDR3 DNA sequence: TGTGCCAGCAGTTACCGACTAGCGGAAGAGACCCAGTACTTC.

The rearrangement links TRBV10-3 to TRBJ2-7, with D possibly called TRBD1 or TRBD2 (5 bases each). The CDR3 totals 14 residues. Trimming shortened V by 2 bases and J by 2 bases, and 10 bases separated the two germline ends. Germline V CDR1 and CDR2: ENHRY, SYGVKD. The CDR3 protein is CAISEGTDTYEQYF. In nucleotides, the CDR3 is TGTGCCATCAGTGAGGGGACCGATACCTACGAGCAGTACTTC.

The J gene is TRBJ2-6, the V gene TRBV6-5; D might be TRBD1 (6 bases). Germline V gene sequence: CDR1 MNHEY, CDR2 SVGAGI. Deletions cut 0 bases from V and 0 bases from J, with 6 bases between. The CDR3 runs 16 residues. The CDR3 region is CASSYSGGSGANVLTF. CDR3 in DNA: TGTGCCAGCAGTTACTCAGGGGGCTCTGGGGCCAACGTCCTGACTTTC.

The chain employs TRBV5-1 and TRBJ1-6; the D gene is possibly TRBD1 (6 bases). This CDR3 contains 15 residues. The germline CDR1 and CDR2 sequences are SGHRS and YFSETQ. V dropped 1 base and J dropped 7 bases, with 12 bases sitting between them. Written as DNA, the CDR3 is TGCGCCAGCAGCTTGTACGCAGGGGAAAATTCACCCCTCCACTTT. This encodes CASSLYAGENSPLHF.

This chain's CDR3 is CASSETGVNTEAFF. In nucleotides, the CDR3 is TGTGCCAGCAGCGAGACAGGGGTGAACACTGAAGCTTTCTTT. The chain is built from TRBV6-5 and TRBJ1-1, with TRBD1 matching 8 bases. The CDR3 spans 14 residues. Germline CDR1 MNHEY, CDR2 SVGAGI. V shed 6 bases, J shed 0 bases, and the junction held 3 bases outside the gene matches.